This T cell receptor (beta chain) was identified in a study of identical twins. CDR3 length: 13 amino acids. CDR1 SGHNT and CDR2 YYREEE come from the germline V gene (reference sequence). Trimming removed 9 bases at V and 4 bases at J, with 13 bases between. Each CDR3 protein gets one entry after TCRdb re-called the 5' RACE reads with MiXCR. The sample holds roughly 470,000 distinct CDR3 sequences, roughly an eighth seen once. These same data were also listed under a study on yellow fever vaccine responses in identical twins. From that study: Reportedly, the T cell response mounted by twins to vaccine seemed partly convergent, partly personalized.

This TCR came from a woman younger than 35 in good health. The V and J genes are TRBV5-4 and TRBJ1-4; D is perhaps TRBD1 (5 bases). Specimen: CD4+ T cells sorted from blood. Written as DNA, the CDR3 is TGTGCCACAGGGCAGGCGATTAATGAAAAACTGTTTTTT. It yields the protein CATGQAINEKLFF. Full variable domain (missing parts from reference TRBV5-4 and TRBJ1-4): ETGVTQSPTHLIKTRGQQVTLRCSSQSGHNTVSWYQQALGQGPQFIFQYYREEENGRGNFPPRFSGLQFPNYSSELNVNALELDDSALYLCATGQAINEKLFFGSGTQLSVL.